Listed below are T cell receptor beta chains from one sample, sequenced in a study of blood T cell repertoires in COVID-19. Measured with immunoSEQ multiplex PCR; TCRdb has only the in-frame clones, and not every one. The sample consists of about 160,000 clones, approximately 86% of them appearing once. What was sequenced was peripheral blood. These receptor sequences come from a man of 80 years or more with COVID-19, enrolled during active disease. CDR3s include the opening cysteine and the closing phenylalanine or tryptophan. Fields, in order: J gene, D gene, V gene, clone size, CDR3 protein, CDR3 DNA. The D gene is left open where the match is weak. Rows may omit the clone size; those that give it use once, few, many or a size class.

j_gene: TRBJ1-4
d_gene: TRBD1
v_gene: TRBV5-1
abundance: few
CDR3aa: CASSLWGDRGGEKLFF
CDR3nt: TGCGCCAGCAGCTTGTGGGGAGACAGGGGAGGTGAAAAACTGTTTTTT

j_gene: TRBJ1-1
d_gene: TRBD1
v_gene: TRBV6-5
abundance: few
CDR3aa: CASSRDRGGTEAFF
CDR3nt: TGTGCCAGCAGTCGGGACAGGGGTGGAACTGAAGCTTTCTTT

j_gene: TRBJ1-2
d_gene: NA
v_gene: TRBV12-3/TRBV12-4
abundance: NA
CDR3aa: CASSPSGDYGYTF
CDR3nt: TGTGCCAGCAGCCCCTCAGGGGACTATGGCTACACCTTC

j_gene: TRBJ1-2
d_gene: NA
v_gene: TRBV4-2
abundance: once
CDR3aa: CASSQGGGNGYTF
CDR3nt: TGTGCCAGCAGCCAAGGGGGGGGGAATGGCTACACCTTC

j_gene: TRBJ1-1
d_gene: NA
v_gene: TRBV7-3
abundance: NA
CDR3aa: CASSLRLTENTEAFF
CDR3nt: TGTGCCAGCAGCTTGCGCTTGACAGAGAACACTGAAGCTTTCTTT

j_gene: TRBJ1-2
d_gene: TRBD1
v_gene: TRBV28
abundance: few
CDR3aa: CASSGTGGLAGYTF
CDR3nt: TGTGCCAGTTCCGGGACAGGCGGTTTGGCTGGCTACACCTTC

j_gene: TRBJ2-1
d_gene: TRBD2
v_gene: TRBV3-1/TRBV3-2
abundance: NA
CDR3aa: CASSQDPGGNEQFF
CDR3nt: TGTGCCAGCAGCCAAGATCCGGGGGGGAATGAGCAGTTCTTC

j_gene: TRBJ2-7
d_gene: NA
v_gene: TRBV7-9
abundance: NA
CDR3aa: CASSSFRGTSYEQYF
CDR3nt: TGTGCCAGCAGCTCGTTTCGGGGAACCTCCTACGAGCAGTACTTC

j_gene: TRBJ1-5
d_gene: TRBD1
v_gene: TRBV6-4
abundance: NA
CDR3aa: CASSDFGGGQPQHF
CDR3nt: TGTGCCAGCAGTGACTTTGGAGGGGGCCAGCCCCAGCATTTT

j_gene: TRBJ1-1
d_gene: NA
v_gene: TRBV6-5
abundance: NA
CDR3aa: CASSYLPTGNTEAFF
CDR3nt: TGTGCCAGCAGTTACTTACCGACAGGAAACACTGAAGCTTTCTTT

j_gene: TRBJ1-2
d_gene: TRBD1
v_gene: TRBV5-5
abundance: few
CDR3aa: CASRPGQGGEEGYTF
CDR3nt: TGTGCCAGCAGACCGGGACAGGGGGGAGAAGAGGGCTACACCTTC

j_gene: TRBJ1-4
d_gene: NA
v_gene: TRBV15
abundance: NA
CDR3aa: CATSRVRNEKLFF
CDR3nt: TGTGCCACCAGCAGAGTTCGTAATGAAAAACTGTTTTTT

j_gene: TRBJ1-3
d_gene: NA
v_gene: TRBV7-2
abundance: NA
CDR3aa: CASSLPDNTIYF
CDR3nt: TGTGCCAGCAGCTTGCCGGACAATACCATATATTTT

j_gene: TRBJ1-2
d_gene: TRBD1
v_gene: TRBV5-1
abundance: NA
CDR3aa: CASSVTGGGYTF
CDR3nt: TGCGCCAGCAGCGTGACAGGGGGAGGCTACACCTTC

j_gene: TRBJ1-1
d_gene: NA
v_gene: TRBV18
abundance: NA
CDR3aa: CASSPIGGDTEAFF
CDR3nt: TGTGCCAGCTCACCGATAGGGGGGGACACTGAAGCTTTCTTT

j_gene: TRBJ2-1
d_gene: TRBD2
v_gene: TRBV7-2
abundance: NA
CDR3aa: CASSFRGTGGEQFF
CDR3nt: TGTGCCAGCAGCTTCCGTGGTACGGGGGGTGAGCAGTTCTTC

j_gene: TRBJ1-3
d_gene: NA
v_gene: TRBV6-6
abundance: NA
CDR3aa: CATHSGNTIYF
CDR3nt: TGTGCCACCCATTCTGGAAACACCATATATTTT

j_gene: TRBJ1-2
d_gene: TRBD1
v_gene: TRBV18
abundance: NA
CDR3aa: CASSSGQGHGYTF
CDR3nt: TGTGCCAGCTCATCAGGACAGGGACATGGCTACACCTTC

j_gene: TRBJ2-2
d_gene: NA
v_gene: TRBV6-2/TRBV6-3
abundance: NA
CDR3aa: CASSSPDGTGELFF
CDR3nt: TGTGCCAGCAGTTCTCCCGACGGGACCGGGGAGCTGTTTTTT

j_gene: TRBJ1-1
d_gene: NA
v_gene: TRBV6-6
abundance: NA
CDR3aa: CASSQTEAFF
CDR3nt: TGTGCCAGCAGCCAAACTGAAGCTTTCTTT

j_gene: TRBJ2-7
d_gene: TRBD2
v_gene: TRBV5-1
abundance: NA
CDR3aa: CASSVGGGGETYEQYF
CDR3nt: TGCGCCAGCAGCGTTGGCGGCGGGGGGGAAACCTACGAGCAGTACTTC

j_gene: TRBJ2-1
d_gene: NA
v_gene: TRBV9
abundance: NA
CDR3aa: CASSEMTGGGEQFF
CDR3nt: TGTGCCAGCAGCGAGATGACTGGTGGCGGTGAGCAGTTCTTC

j_gene: TRBJ2-7
d_gene: NA
v_gene: TRBV7-9
abundance: NA
CDR3aa: CASSFEGTYEQYF
CDR3nt: TGTGCCAGCAGCTTCGAGGGAACCTACGAGCAGTACTTC

j_gene: TRBJ1-5
d_gene: TRBD1
v_gene: TRBV4-1
abundance: NA
CDR3aa: CARGTGGRSNQPQHF
CDR3nt: TGCGCCAGGGGGACAGGGGGCCGGAGCAATCAGCCCCAGCATTTT

j_gene: TRBJ1-1
d_gene: NA
v_gene: TRBV5-1
abundance: NA
CDR3aa: CASSFSPGSTEAFF
CDR3nt: TGCGCCAGCAGCTTTTCGCCAGGGTCGACTGAAGCTTTCTTT

j_gene: TRBJ2-7
d_gene: NA
v_gene: TRBV6-1
abundance: NA
CDR3aa: CASSEEQGGEQYF
CDR3nt: TGTGCCAGCAGTGAAGAGCAGGGAGGCGAGCAGTACTTC

j_gene: TRBJ1-2
d_gene: TRBD1
v_gene: TRBV6-5
abundance: once
CDR3aa: CASRGGGYGYTF
CDR3nt: TGTGCCAGCAGAGGGGGCGGGTATGGCTACACCTTC

j_gene: TRBJ1-2
d_gene: NA
v_gene: TRBV6-5
abundance: NA
CDR3aa: CASSYSDGQANYGYTF
CDR3nt: TGTGCCAGCAGTTACTCGGATGGCCAGGCTAACTATGGCTACACCTTC

j_gene: TRBJ1-3
d_gene: NA
v_gene: TRBV5-1
abundance: NA
CDR3aa: CASSLEAGAGNTIYF
CDR3nt: TGCGCCAGCAGCTTGGAGGCAGGGGCTGGAAACACCATATATTTT

j_gene: TRBJ2-7
d_gene: NA
v_gene: TRBV4-1
abundance: NA
CDR3aa: CASSHDRTTYEQYF
CDR3nt: TGCGCCAGCAGCCATGACAGGACCACCTACGAGCAGTACTTC

j_gene: TRBJ1-6
d_gene: NA
v_gene: TRBV7-3
abundance: NA
CDR3aa: CASSPGGGRGASPLHF
CDR3nt: TGTGCCAGCAGCCCTGGGGGAGGGAGGGGAGCCTCACCCCTCCACTTT

j_gene: TRBJ1-1
d_gene: NA
v_gene: TRBV4-1
abundance: NA
CDR3aa: CASSQDRWPEAFF
CDR3nt: TGCGCCAGCAGCCAAGACAGGTGGCCTGAAGCTTTCTTT

j_gene: TRBJ1-6
d_gene: NA
v_gene: TRBV7-9
abundance: NA
CDR3aa: CASSLGSNYNSPLHF
CDR3nt: TGTGCCAGCAGCTTAGGGAGCAACTATAATTCACCCCTCCACTTT

j_gene: TRBJ1-2
d_gene: TRBD1
v_gene: TRBV5-1
abundance: NA
CDR3aa: CASSLGTGYTGVYGYTF
CDR3nt: TGCGCCAGCAGCTTGGGGACCGGGTATACAGGGGTCTATGGCTACACCTTC

j_gene: TRBJ2-1
d_gene: TRBD1
v_gene: TRBV18
abundance: NA
CDR3aa: CASSPGTVNEQFF
CDR3nt: TGTGCCAGCTCACCCGGGACAGTCAATGAGCAGTTCTTC

j_gene: TRBJ1-5
d_gene: NA
v_gene: TRBV5-4
abundance: NA
CDR3aa: CASSLGGEQPQHF
CDR3nt: TGTGCCAGCAGCTTGGGGGGGGAACAGCCCCAGCATTTT

j_gene: TRBJ2-4
d_gene: TRBD1
v_gene: TRBV28
abundance: NA
CDR3aa: CARDRGPRAKNIQYF
CDR3nt: TGTGCCAGAGACAGGGGGCCGAGGGCCAAAAACATTCAGTACTTC

j_gene: TRBJ2-1
d_gene: NA
v_gene: TRBV5-1
abundance: NA
CDR3aa: CASSLDSSSYNEQFF
CDR3nt: TGCGCCAGCAGCTTGGACTCAAGCTCCTACAATGAGCAGTTCTTC

j_gene: TRBJ2-7
d_gene: TRBD2
v_gene: TRBV13
abundance: NA
CDR3aa: CASSLGRTSRSYEQYF
CDR3nt: TGTGCCAGCAGCTTAGGCCGGACTAGTCGGTCCTACGAGCAGTACTTC

j_gene: TRBJ1-2
d_gene: TRBD1
v_gene: TRBV3-1/TRBV3-2
abundance: NA
CDR3aa: CASSQSDRANYGYTF
CDR3nt: TGTGCCAGCAGCCAATCGGACAGGGCCAACTATGGCTACACCTTC

j_gene: TRBJ1-6
d_gene: NA
v_gene: TRBV2
abundance: NA
CDR3aa: CASSENQIVDSPLHF
CDR3nt: TGTGCCAGCAGTGAAAACCAGATCGTCGATTCACCCCTCCACTTT

j_gene: TRBJ1-6
d_gene: TRBD1
v_gene: TRBV3-1/TRBV3-2
abundance: NA
CDR3aa: CASSRGQEGSPLHF
CDR3nt: TGTGCCAGCAGCCGTGGACAGGAAGGTTCACCCCTCCACTTT

j_gene: TRBJ1-1
d_gene: NA
v_gene: TRBV2
abundance: NA
CDR3aa: CASSEEGRVNTEAFF
CDR3nt: TGTGCCAGCAGTGAAGAGGGCAGGGTAAACACTGAAGCTTTCTTT

j_gene: TRBJ1-2
d_gene: NA
v_gene: TRBV28
abundance: NA
CDR3aa: CASSLGQNYGYTF
CDR3nt: TGTGCCAGCAGCCTCGGACAGAACTATGGCTACACCTTC

j_gene: TRBJ1-6
d_gene: NA
v_gene: TRBV6-6
abundance: NA
CDR3aa: CASSRHLQTDSPLHF
CDR3nt: TGTGCCAGCAGTCGACATCTCCAAACAGATTCACCCCTCCACTTT

j_gene: TRBJ2-1
d_gene: NA
v_gene: TRBV11-2
abundance: NA
CDR3aa: CASSVRTAYNEQFF
CDR3nt: TGTGCCAGCAGCGTTCGAACAGCCTACAATGAGCAGTTCTTC

j_gene: TRBJ1-1
d_gene: NA
v_gene: TRBV11-2
abundance: NA
CDR3aa: CASSLGLVNTEAFF
CDR3nt: TGTGCCAGCAGCTTAGGCCTAGTGAACACTGAAGCTTTCTTT

j_gene: TRBJ2-4
d_gene: NA
v_gene: TRBV6-5
abundance: NA
CDR3aa: CASSPELAKNIQYF
CDR3nt: TGTGCCAGCAGTCCCGAGTTAGCCAAAAACATTCAGTACTTC

j_gene: TRBJ1-4
d_gene: TRBD1
v_gene: TRBV2
abundance: once
CDR3aa: CASSEGDRGSEKLFF
CDR3nt: TGTGCCAGCAGTGAAGGGGACAGGGGAAGTGAAAAACTGTTTTTT

j_gene: TRBJ2-1
d_gene: NA
v_gene: TRBV11-3
abundance: NA
CDR3aa: CASSLETRINEQFF
CDR3nt: TGTGCCAGCAGCTTAGAGACTAGGATCAATGAGCAGTTCTTC

j_gene: TRBJ2-7
d_gene: NA
v_gene: TRBV6-5
abundance: NA
CDR3aa: CASLNLNEQYF
CDR3nt: TGTGCCAGTCTAAACCTTAACGAGCAGTACTTC

j_gene: TRBJ1-3
d_gene: NA
v_gene: TRBV7-9
abundance: NA
CDR3aa: CASSLGGLVGLGGNTIYF
CDR3nt: TGTGCCAGCAGCTTAGGAGGACTCGTCGGGTTAGGAGGAAACACCATATATTTT

j_gene: TRBJ1-5
d_gene: NA
v_gene: TRBV20-1
abundance: NA
CDR3aa: CSASRSLIRGSWGQPQHF
CDR3nt: TGCAGTGCTAGTCGCTCTCTTATTCGGGGTTCATGGGGTCAGCCCCAGCATTTT

j_gene: TRBJ1-3
d_gene: TRBD1
v_gene: TRBV18
abundance: NA
CDR3aa: CASSPPRGFGNTIYF
CDR3nt: TGTGCCAGCTCACCACCCAGGGGGTTTGGAAACACCATATATTTT

j_gene: TRBJ1-4
d_gene: TRBD1
v_gene: TRBV28
abundance: NA
CDR3aa: CASYRQGPTNEKLFF
CDR3nt: TGTGCCAGCTACAGACAGGGACCAACTAATGAAAAACTGTTTTTT

j_gene: TRBJ1-2
d_gene: NA
v_gene: TRBV5-1
abundance: NA
CDR3aa: CASSLSGDGYTF
CDR3nt: TGCGCCAGCAGCTTGTCAGGCGATGGCTACACCTTC

j_gene: TRBJ1-6
d_gene: NA
v_gene: TRBV15
abundance: NA
CDR3aa: CATSRDLPGASRGSSPLHF
CDR3nt: TGTGCCACCAGCAGAGATCTGCCAGGCGCCTCGAGAGGGAGTTCACCCCTCCACTTT

j_gene: TRBJ1-5
d_gene: NA
v_gene: TRBV7-2
abundance: NA
CDR3aa: CASSLRRMAYNQPQHF
CDR3nt: TGTGCCAGCAGCTTGAGGCGGATGGCGTACAATCAGCCCCAGCATTTT

j_gene: TRBJ1-5
d_gene: TRBD1
v_gene: TRBV5-1
abundance: NA
CDR3aa: CASSLGGTGGYQPQHF
CDR3nt: TGCGCCAGCAGCTTGGGAGGGACAGGGGGTTATCAGCCCCAGCATTTT